One and the same sample provided the 21 T cell receptor beta chains below, sequenced in a study of beta chain features in type 1 diabetes. As every portion of the isolated RNA was reverse transcribed, the sequencing read expressed TCRB transcripts. Sequencing used immunoSEQ multiplex PCR; TCRdb keeps in-frame clones, though not all of them. The top ten clones hold over 5% of a sample with about 320,000 clones, about 15% of them seen once. The sequenced material came from central memory CD4+ T cells from blood. The origin of the receptors is a man between 25 and 39 years old in good health.

This clone came up a few times. The rearrangement joins TRBV6-1 to TRBJ1-5; D is unresolved. The CDR3 is made up of 14 amino acids. The V end was cut by 4 bases, the J end by 7 bases, with 14 bases between. From germline, CDR1 is MNHNS and CDR2 SASEGT. CDR3 sequence reads: CASSGGSKGQPQHF. The CDR3 DNA is TGTGCCAGCAGTGGTGGCAGCAAGGGACAGCCCCAGCATTTT.

The chain has TRBV4-3 and TRBJ1-1; D might be TRBD1 (6 bases). Trimming left V 4 bases short and J 0 bases short, with 15 bases between. Germline CDR1 is LGHNA and CDR2 is YSLEER. The CDR3 extends over 16 amino acids. Here the CDR3 reads CASSLGLGHMNTEAFF. The CDR3 DNA sequence: TGCGCCAGCAGCCTCGGATTGGGACACATGAACACTGAAGCTTTCTTT.

This clone showed up just a few times. Other DNA variants within this sample encode the same CDR3. The chain combines TRBV7-9 with TRBJ2-1; TRBD2 aligns across 9 bases. The CDR3 length is 15 residues. After removal of 6 bases from V and 3 bases from J, the junction contained 6 bases not matched to a gene. CDR1 and CDR2 from the germline V gene are SEHNR and FQNEAQ (reference sequence). The CDR3 coding sequence is TGTGCCAGCAGTCCGACTAGCGGTAACTACAATGAGCAGTTCTTC. Protein product: CASSPTSGNYNEQFF.

In DNA, the CDR3 is TGCGCCAGCAGCTTGACATTGGGACAGCAATACAATGAGCAGTTCTTC. As protein: CASSLTLGQQYNEQFF. The chain recombines TRBV5-1 with TRBJ2-1, with TRBD1 matching over 7 bases. From germline, CDR1 is SGHRS and CDR2 YFSETQ. The ends lost 1 base at V and 4 bases at J; junction bases unmatched: 8. This CDR3 spans 16 amino acids.

This chain links TRBV6-1 with TRBJ1-2, with no clear D. The CDR3 has 15 amino acids. The germline CDR1 and CDR2 sequences are MNHNS and SASEGT. V dropped 2 bases and J dropped 0 bases, with 10 bases sitting between them. As DNA, the CDR3 is TGTGCCAGCAGTGAATGGGCAGACTCTAACTATGGCTACACCTTC. Protein product: CASSEWADSNYGYTF.

This clone has more than one count but fewer than ten. CDR3 DNA: TGTGCCAGCAGGCAAACTAGTGGGATGAGGGAGACCCAGTACTTC. It encodes CASRQTSGMRETQYF. V gene TRBV6-5 combines with J gene TRBJ2-5; D may be TRBD2 (5 bases). The CDR3 extends over 15 amino acids. V was pared by 6 bases and J by 5 bases, with 19 bases between. Germline lookup yields CDR1 MNHEY and CDR2 SVGAGI.

Turning to this clone: A much larger clone differs from this one at a single base, so this may be a read error. The CDR3 loop is CTSSQNEAEVGYGYTF. DNA of the CDR3: TGCACCAGCAGCCAAAACGAAGCAGAGGTCGGCTATGGCTACACCTTC. This chain joins TRBV4-1 and TRBJ1-2; D gene ambiguous. Germline CDR1 reads MGHRA; CDR2 reads YSYEKL. The CDR3 runs 16 residues.

CDR3 sequence (DNA): TGCAGCGTGGACGGGGGGGGAGGTGAGCAGTTCTTC. It encodes CSVDGGGGEQFF. The chain couples TRBV29-1 to TRBJ2-1; 8 positions agree with TRBD2. This CDR3 is 12 amino acids long. The junction had 7 bases not matched to a gene; V was cut back by 6 bases and J by 9 bases. Germline V CDR1 and CDR2: SQVTM, ANQGSEA.

This clone has a handful of counts. This chain connects TRBV11-3 to TRBJ2-6; TRBD1 might be the D (6 bases). The CDR3 is 16 residues long. In germline, CDR1 is SGHNT, CDR2 YENEEA. The V gene lost 6 bases and the J gene lost 0 bases, with 12 bases spanning the gap. CDR3 DNA: TGTGCCAGCAGTTACAGGGCCTCCTCTGGGGCCAACGTCCTGACTTTC. Translation gives CASSYRASSGANVLTF.

The CDR3 protein is CASSQASGTSGGTQYF. The CDR3 nucleotides read TGCGCCAGCAGCCAAGCTTCCGGGACTAGCGGTGGGACCCAGTACTTC. This chain links TRBV4-3 with TRBJ2-5, with 11 nucleotides matching TRBD2. Germline lookup yields CDR1 LGHNA and CDR2 YSLEER. This CDR3 region has 16 residues. J lost 7 bases, V lost 1 base, and 8 bases had no gene match.

This clone was counted ten times or more. The CDR3 protein is CASGEVMNTEAFF. The DNA for the CDR3 is TGTGCCAGCGGGGAGGTAATGAACACTGAAGCTTTCTTT. The chain combines TRBV7-9 with TRBJ1-1; D is ambiguous. V lost 8 bases and J lost 0, with 10 bases in between. There are 13 residues in the CDR3. The germline CDR1 and CDR2 sequences are SEHNR and FQNEAQ (reference sequence).

The sample holds a few counts of this clone. This chain uses TRBV27 with TRBJ1-2; D unclear. The CDR3 runs to 13 residues. Trimming took 3 bases from V and 2 from J, leaving 7 bases between them. Germline values: CDR1 MNHEY, CDR2 SMNVEV (reference sequence). Here the CDR3 DNA reads TGTGCCAGCAGTTTCGACGGGAACTATGGCTACACCTTC. It specifies CASSFDGNYGYTF.

The V gene is TRBV11-2, the J gene TRBJ1-1, with unresolved D. V was clipped by 0 bases and J by 7 bases, with 9 bases between them. Germline CDR1 is SGHAT and CDR2 is FQNNGV. This CDR3 is built from 13 residues. CDR3 nucleotides: TGTGCCAGCAGCTTAGACAGAGGAGGTGAAGCTTTCTTT. Translation gives CASSLDRGGEAFF.

J is TRBJ2-7 and V is TRBV6-5; either TRBD1 or TRBD2 may fit D (5 bases each). V dropped 6 bases and J dropped 5 bases, with 17 bases sitting between them. The germline V gene encodes CDR1 MNHEY and CDR2 SVGAGI. The CDR3 is 14 amino acids. The CDR3 sequence: CASSRDLSDNEQYF. The CDR3 DNA follows: TGTGCCAGCAGCCGGGACCTTTCGGACAACGAGCAGTACTTC.

J is TRBJ1-2 and V is TRBV5-1, with D unresolved. Per the germline V gene, CDR1 is SGHRS and CDR2 is YFSETQ. This CDR3 is built from 13 residues. V dropped 0 bases and J dropped 6 bases, with 9 bases sitting between them. CDR3 amino acids: CASSLAVGHGYTF. CDR3 nucleotide sequence: TGCGCCAGCAGCTTGGCCGTAGGGCATGGCTACACCTTC. The entire variable domain, with the rest obtained from reference TRBV5-1 and TRBJ1-2, is as follows: KAGVTQTPRYLIKTRGQQVTLSCSPISGHRSVSWYQQTPGQGLQFLFEYFSETQRNKGNFPGRFSGRQFSNSRSEMNVSTLELGDSALYLCASSLAVGHGYTFGSGTRLTVV.

This clone was observed a handful of times. V gene TRBV6-6 combines with J gene TRBJ1-2, with unresolved D. Germline-derived CDR1 and CDR2 are MNHNY and SVGAGI (reference sequence). The ends were cut back, 2 bases at V and 5 bases at J, with 9 bases in the middle. The CDR3 is 13 residues long. This CDR3 is CASSYAKEYGYTF. DNA of the CDR3: TGTGCCAGCAGTTACGCCAAGGAGTATGGCTACACCTTC.

The CDR3 DNA sequence: TGTGCCAGCAGCTTGACTAGCGGGAGCCAAGAGACCCAGTACTTC. It translates to CASSLTSGSQETQYF. The chain has TRBV7-6 and TRBJ2-5; 12 bases are shared with TRBD2. Germline V CDR1 and CDR2: SGHVS, FNYEAQ. CDR3 length equals 15 residues. The J segment lost 1 base and the V segment lost 3 bases, leaving 0 bases of the junction unmatched.

V is TRBV15 and J is TRBJ2-2; 12 bases map to TRBD1. This CDR3 is built from 18 residues. Germline V gene data show CDR1 as LNHNV and CDR2 as YYDKDF (reference sequence). The V segment lost 2 bases and the J segment 6 bases; nucleotides outside the gene matches: 10. The CDR3 is CATSRPLGGQGAAGELFF. CDR3 nucleotide sequence: TGTGCCACCAGCAGACCCCTCGGGGGACAGGGGGCTGCCGGGGAGCTGTTTTTT.

This chain links TRBV6-5 with TRBJ2-7; unclear D gene. Trimming took 8 bases from V and 2 from J, leaving 10 bases between them. The CDR3 length is 12 residues. Germline CDR1 is MNHEY and CDR2 is SVGAGI. In nucleotides, the CDR3 is TGTGCCAGCGGTAGGGAAACCTACGAGCAGTACGTC. Encoded protein: CASGRETYEQYV.

The sample holds a few counts of this clone. This sequence joins TRBV19 and TRBJ1-2; 7 bases match TRBD1. This CDR3 region has 12 residues. The J segment lost 6 bases and the V segment lost 7 bases, leaving 5 bases of the junction unmatched. Germline V CDR1 and CDR2: LNHDA, SQIVND (reference sequence). The CDR3, as DNA: TGTGCCAGTAAAGGGGGCGATAATGGCTACACCTTC. Protein: CASKGGDNGYTF.

As concerns this clone: The sample has other DNA sequences that encode this CDR3 too. CDR3 loop: CASSLSLGVGGYTF. DNA of the CDR3: TGTGCCAGCAGTTTAAGCCTCGGGGTCGGCGGCTACACCTTC. The chain carries TRBV27 and TRBJ1-2, with D unclear. The CDR3 is made up of 14 amino acids. Germline CDR1 and CDR2: MNHEY and SMNVEV (reference sequence). Trimming took 2 bases from V and 8 from J, leaving 15 bases between them.